Following are 3 T cell receptor beta chains from one sample sequenced in a study of breast tumors, draining lymph nodes, adjacent tissues. TCRdb reprocessed the multiplex PCR reads via MiXCR and lists one record per CDR3 protein. The sample holds around 300,000 distinct CDR3 sequences; over 25% are singletons and the top ten take roughly 1.1%. Samples came from axillary lymph nodes draining the breast cancer. Specimen: axillary lymph node tissue. These receptors were collected from a female donor with breast cancer. Some clones in this sample may be carry-over from other donors' samples.

As to this clonotype: An end of the junction does not agree with germline; a read error may underlie this. This sequence joins TRBV7-2 and TRBJ2-4, with D maybe TRBD1 (6 bases). The germline V gene has CDR1 SGHTA and CDR2 FQGNSA. This CDR3 spans 15 amino acids. For the CDR3, the DNA is TGTGCCGGCAGCCGTAACCGGGACAACAAAAACATTCAGTACTTC. Protein: CAGSRNRDNKNIQYF.

For this clonotype: One junction end disagrees with the germline gene, perhaps due to a read error. The rearrangement uses TRBV5-1 and TRBJ2-3; 9 nucleotides agree with TRBD2. CDR3 length: 17 amino acids. Germline V gives CDR1 SGHRS, CDR2 YFSETQ. CDR3 nucleotides: TGCGCCAGCAGCTTGGGTACTAGCGGGTCTTACACAGATGCGCAGTATTTT. Its translation: CASSLGTSGSYTDAQYF.

This clonotype was observed a handful of times. The J gene is TRBJ2-2, the V gene TRBV5-4; 7 bases line up with TRBD2. V gave up 0 bases and J gave up 0 bases; unmatched junction bases: 2. In germline, CDR1 is SGHNT, CDR2 YYREEE (reference sequence). The CDR3 is 16 amino acids. CDR3 residues: CASSLGLATNTGELFF. CDR3 nucleotides: TGTGCCAGCAGCTTGGGACTAGCTACGAACACCGGGGAGCTGTTTTTT.